Presented here are 27 T cell receptor beta chains from one specimen sequenced in a study of blood T cell repertoires in COVID-19. TCRdb keeps only in-frame clones here, not all; method: immunoSEQ multiplex PCR. The profile shows about 200,000 clones, over 75% of them singletons. The specimen was peripheral blood. These receptors all come from a man aged 50-59 years with acute or convalescent COVID-19.

The rearrangement joins TRBV2 to TRBJ1-3; 10 bases agree with TRBD1. V was pared by 0 bases and J by 4 bases, with 3 bases of the junction left unmatched. CDR3 length equals 16 residues. The germline V gene has CDR1 SNHLY and CDR2 FYNNEI. This CDR3 is CASSEAGTGAGNTIYF. As DNA, the CDR3 is TGTGCCAGCAGTGAAGCCGGGACAGGGGCCGGAAACACCATATATTTT.

The rearrangement links TRBV30 to TRBJ2-7; 9 nucleotides agree with TRBD1. This CDR3 contains 16 residues. J lost 2 bases, V lost 5 bases, and 13 bases had no gene match. Germline CDR1 reads GTSNPN; CDR2 reads SVGIG (reference sequence). The CDR3 sequence is CAWPRDRAPPPYEQYF. The CDR3 nucleotides are TGTGCCTGGCCCCGGGACAGGGCTCCCCCCCCCTACGAGCAGTACTTC.

The CDR3 DNA reads as TGTGCCAGCAGTTTACCCAGGGCCCTCCCCCTCCACTTT. As protein: CASSLPRALPLHF. V is TRBV28 and J is TRBJ1-6; D might be TRBD1 (5 bases). V was clipped by 2 bases and J by 13 bases, with 12 bases between them. This CDR3 is built from 13 residues. Germline loops: CDR1 MDHEN, CDR2 SYDVKM.

In its sample, this clone was seen a few times. The gene calls are TRBV7-9 and TRBJ1-2; D possibly corresponds to TRBD1 (5 bases). V was trimmed by 3 bases and J by 3 bases, leaving 14 bases between them. Germline CDR1 and CDR2: SEHNR and FQNEAQ (reference sequence). This CDR3 is 15 amino acids long. CDR3 loop: CASSFDWGSHYGYTF. In DNA form, the CDR3 reads TGTGCCAGCAGCTTCGATTGGGGCAGCCACTATGGCTACACCTTC.

This chain connects TRBV4-1 to TRBJ2-3, with TRBD1 matching over 7 bases. The CDR3 consists of 15 residues. Trimming removed 4 bases from V and 5 bases from J; junction bases left unmatched: 9. Germline V lookup: CDR1 MGHRA, CDR2 YSYEKL. The CDR3 protein is CASSLGQARGDTQYF. For the CDR3, the DNA is TGCGCCAGCAGCCTCGGACAGGCTAGGGGAGATACGCAGTATTTT.

The V gene is TRBV19, the J gene TRBJ2-6, with no clear D. V was pared by 5 bases and J by 2 bases, with 7 bases between. The CDR3 has 14 amino acids. In germline, CDR1 is LNHDA, CDR2 SQIVND (reference sequence). This chain's CDR3 is CASSYRAGANVLTF. For the CDR3, the DNA is TGTGCCAGTAGTTACCGGGCTGGGGCCAACGTCCTGACTTTC.

This chain connects TRBV5-6 to TRBJ1-2; D perhaps matches TRBD1 (5 bases). V lost 3 bases, J lost 5 bases, and 5 bases lay in between. Germline CDR1 and CDR2: SGHDT and YYEEEE. The CDR3 sequence is 11 residues long. The CDR3 is CASSSGYGYTF. CDR3 nucleotide sequence: TGTGCCAGCAGCTCAGGGTATGGCTACACCTTC.

The chain employs TRBV6-2 or TRBV6-3 and TRBJ1-4; D is perhaps TRBD1 (6 bases). CDR1 and CDR2 from the germline V gene are MNHEY and SVGEGT. The germline V and J ends were trimmed by 1 base and 12 bases, with 18 bases remaining between them. The CDR3 has 15 residues. CDR3 protein: CASSYYRRTVLELFF. The CDR3 DNA reads TGTGCCAGCAGTTACTACAGGCGGACAGTCCTAGAACTGTTTTTT.

This sequence joins TRBV7-2 and TRBJ2-5, with 7 bases matching TRBD1. The germline CDR1 and CDR2 sequences are SGHTA and FQGNSA. V shed 5 bases and J 5 bases; nucleotides not matched to a gene: 8. This CDR3 contains 14 residues. Written as DNA, the CDR3 is TGTGCCAGCAGCCTGGACAGGAGGAGGGAGACCCAGTACTTC. This codes for CASSLDRRRETQYF. Together with reference TRBV7-2 and TRBJ2-5, the CDR3 gives the full variable domain: GAGVSQSPSNKVTEKGKDVELRCDPISGHTALYWYRQSLGQGLEFLIYFQGNSAPDKSGLPSDRFSAERTGGSVSTLTIQRTQQEDSAVYLCASSLDRRRETQYFGPGTRLLVL.

The table lists this clone with a few counts. The genes are TRBV24-1 and TRBJ2-3; 9 bases match TRBD2. The CDR3 loop spans 16 amino acids. Per the germline V gene, CDR1 is KGHDR and CDR2 is SFDVKD. The J segment lost 3 bases and the V segment lost 1 base, leaving 4 bases of the junction unmatched. The CDR3 sequence is CATSDFGSGRTDTQYF. DNA of the CDR3: TGTGCCACCAGTGATTTTGGTAGCGGGAGAACAGATACGCAGTATTTT.

This sequence joins TRBV29-1 and TRBJ2-1, with D maybe TRBD2 (6 bases). Trimming removed 7 bases at V and 0 bases at J, with 10 bases between. Per the germline V gene, CDR1 is SQVTM and CDR2 is ANQGSEA. The CDR3 runs 13 residues. The CDR3 loop reads CSGGLPSYNEQFF. The CDR3 DNA reads TGCAGCGGGGGACTGCCCTCCTACAATGAGCAGTTCTTC.

V gene TRBV14 combines with J gene TRBJ2-3; D might be TRBD2 (6 bases). V was trimmed by 2 bases and J by 3 bases, leaving 9 bases between them. This CDR3 contains 14 residues. The germline V gene encodes CDR1 SGHDN and CDR2 FVKESK. The CDR3 DNA reads TGTGCCAGCAGCCAACGGGGGTGGACAGATACGCAGTATTTT. It translates to CASSQRGWTDTQYF.

This clone came up once. The V call is TRBV7-2, the J call TRBJ2-3; TRBD2 matches at 7 bases. After removal of 1 base from V and 2 bases from J, the junction contained 6 bases not matched to a gene. Per germline, CDR1 SGHTA and CDR2 FQGNSA. CDR3 length: 16 amino acids. The CDR3 DNA sequence: TGTGCCAGCAGCTTAGGTGGGGGGGGGAACACAGATACGCAGTATTTT. Its translation: CASSLGGGGNTDTQYF.

The chain recombines TRBV6-6 with TRBJ2-1, with D possibly matching TRBD1 (6 bases). Trimming removed 2 bases at V and 12 bases at J, with 14 bases between. The CDR3 contains 13 residues. Germline loops: CDR1 MNHNY, CDR2 SVGAGI (reference sequence). The CDR3 bases are TGTGCCAGCAGTTACGGCGACAGGTCAGGGCAGTTCTTC. Protein product: CASSYGDRSGQFF.

This chain links TRBV27 with TRBJ2-1; 13 nucleotides line up with TRBD2. J lost 0 bases, V lost 6 bases, and 8 bases had no gene match. This CDR3 comprises 18 residues. Per the germline V gene, CDR1 is MNHEY and CDR2 is SMNVEV (reference sequence). CDR3 sequence reads: CASRTLAGGHSSYNEQFF. CDR3 nucleotides: TGTGCCAGCAGGACACTAGCGGGAGGGCATAGCTCCTACAATGAGCAGTTCTTC.

V gene TRBV4-1 combines with J gene TRBJ1-1; tentative D call: TRBD1 (5 bases). The CDR3 contains 17 residues. V was pared by 0 bases and J by 5 bases, with 19 bases between. Germline V gene lookup returns CDR1 MGHRA and CDR2 YSYEKL. The CDR3 loop reads CASSQDRGSSRRTEAFF. CDR3 coding DNA: TGCGCCAGCAGCCAAGATCGGGGGTCTTCAAGGCGGACTGAAGCTTTCTTT.

This clone has more than one count but fewer than ten. This chain uses TRBV18 with TRBJ2-1; TRBD2 matches at 11 bases. The junction had 7 bases not matched to a gene; V was cut back by 4 bases and J by 8 bases. Germline assignment: CDR1 KGHSH and CDR2 LQKENI. The CDR3 has 15 amino acids. CDR3 in amino acids: CASSRGLAAVDEQFF. The CDR3 DNA reads as TGTGCCAGCTCACGGGGACTAGCGGCCGTCGATGAGCAGTTCTTC.

The rearrangement joins TRBV10-3 to TRBJ2-5; 12 bases are a match to TRBD1. Unmatched junction bases numbered 8, after V lost 11 bases and J lost 4 bases. Germline values: CDR1 ENHRY, CDR2 SYGVKD. The CDR3 runs 14 residues. CDR3 DNA sequence: TGTGCCTCCAGGGACAGGGGGCTTGGAGAGACCCAGTACTTC. Residues: CASRDRGLGETQYF.

The genes are TRBV29-1 and TRBJ2-2, with no clear D. Trimming removed 7 bases from V and 4 bases from J, with 7 bases in between. Germline loops: CDR1 SQVTM, CDR2 ANQGSEA. The CDR3 length is 11 residues. CDR3 loop: CSGATTGELFF. CDR3 sequence (DNA): TGCAGCGGAGCCACCACCGGGGAGCTGTTTTTT.

This clone was seen a handful of times. This chain links TRBV4-2 with TRBJ2-7; TRBD1 might be the D (6 bases). This CDR3 contains 15 residues. Germline CDR1 and CDR2: LGHNA and YNFKEQ. The V end was cut by 1 base, the J end by 1 base, with 11 bases between. CDR3 nucleotide sequence: TGTGCCAGCAGCCAAGCGCAGGGACAATCCTACGAGCAGTACTTC. Protein: CASSQAQGQSYEQYF.

The chain recombines TRBV4-1 with TRBJ1-1, with D uncertain. Germline values: CDR1 MGHRA, CDR2 YSYEKL. V was clipped by 6 bases and J by 0 bases, with 11 bases between them. This CDR3 has 14 amino acids. In DNA, the CDR3 is TGCGCCAGCAGGAACCAGGCCCTGAACACTGAAGCTTTCTTT. Translation: CASRNQALNTEAFF.

The chain joins TRBV19 to TRBJ2-3; D gene unclear. The CDR3 contains 14 residues. V dropped 5 bases and J dropped 6 bases, with 15 bases sitting between them. Looked up from germline, CDR1 is LNHDA and CDR2 is SQIVND (reference sequence). The CDR3 DNA sequence: TGTGCCAGTAGTCAAATCCCTAGTGGGGATACGCAGTATTTT. It yields the protein CASSQIPSGDTQYF. Based on the CDR3 plus reference TRBV19 and TRBJ2-3, the full variable domain is DGGITQSPKYLFRKEGQNVTLSCEQNLNHDAMYWYRQDPGQGLRLIYYSQIVNDFQKGDIAEGYSVSREKKESFPLTVTSAQKNPTAFYLCASSQIPSGDTQYFGPGTRLTVL.

This clone was found once. The chain joins TRBV6-5 to TRBJ1-5; no definite D call. Germline V CDR1 and CDR2: MNHEY, SVGAGI. The V and J ends lost 1 base and 5 bases respectively, with 6 bases between them. The CDR3 loop spans 13 amino acids. The CDR3 loop reads CASSYWRDQPQHF. CDR3 DNA: TGTGCCAGCAGTTACTGGAGGGATCAGCCCCAGCATTTT.

The chain uses TRBV6-5 and TRBJ1-6; D may be TRBD1 (6 bases). The CDR3 is made up of 14 amino acids. V lost 6 bases, J lost 7 bases, and 13 bases lay in between. CDR1 MNHEY and CDR2 SVGAGI come from the germline V gene. This CDR3 is CASRRTVVNSPLHF. The CDR3 nucleotides are TGTGCCAGCAGAAGGACAGTAGTAAATTCACCCCTCCACTTT.

This chain uses TRBV7-6 with TRBJ1-1; D call uncertain. Trimming stripped 5 bases from V and 5 bases from J, with 15 bases between. In germline, CDR1 is SGHVS, CDR2 FNYEAQ. This CDR3 spans 14 amino acids. This CDR3 reads CASSGLAARTEAFF. The CDR3 DNA is TGTGCCAGCAGCGGACTGGCGGCTAGGACTGAAGCTTTCTTT.

The gene calls are TRBV28 and TRBJ2-3; no clear D. CDR1 and CDR2 from the germline V gene are MDHEN and SYDVKM. The CDR3 runs to 14 residues. V was cut by 6 bases and J by 2 bases, with 12 bases left in between. CDR3: CASRRDGYTDTQYF. DNA for the CDR3: TGTGCCAGCAGACGAGACGGGTACACAGATACGCAGTATTTT.

This sequence joins TRBV7-2 and TRBJ2-3; 14 bases fit TRBD2. V shed 0 bases and J 3 bases; nucleotides not matched to a gene: 8. CDR1 SGHTA and CDR2 FQGNSA come from the germline V gene. The CDR3 length is 19 residues. CDR3 region: CASSLAPGTSGGGTDTQYF. DNA for the CDR3: TGTGCCAGCAGCTTAGCCCCAGGGACTAGCGGGGGAGGGACAGATACGCAGTATTTT.